This T cell receptor (beta chain) was recorded in a study of cytomegalovirus exposure and HLA in healthy donors (TCRdb year 2017). As for the study more broadly: An earlier analysis of some 500 of the donors reported 276 Gb of sequence data and around 110 million unique TCR beta sequences from roughly 200 million T cells. Around 320 gigabases of sequencing data and approximately 84 million unique TCR sequences were included in an early release covering 550 to 650 HLA-typed donors. Of the 350 to 450 genotyped donors, roughly 80% fell in the genetic ancestry cluster associated with self-reported Caucasian donors. The study aimed to test whether cataloging public T cell receptors could reveal signatures of past pathogen exposure. The study profiled the T cell repertoires of hundreds of subjects by immunosequencing and related them to cytomegalovirus serostatus. Besides the first cohort of roughly 700 subjects, a separate validation cohort made up of 90 to 150 different subjects was used. To predict cytomegalovirus infection status, the study brought together high-throughput TCR immunosequencing, statistical association of individual TCRs with disease status, and machine learning. A later analysis re-examined previously published TCR beta repertoires from about 700 donors and added high-resolution HLA genotyping to investigate patterns of TCR occurrence. The later analysis used no new phenotypic data to find candidate immune exposures, relying instead on TCR beta sequences and their occurrence across donors. In an earlier analysis of 587 of the donors, high-throughput TCR beta sequencing was used to judge whether each TCR beta V gene segment behaved as functional or pseudogenic. Alongside the repertoire data, information on donor age, sex, ethnicity and CMV serostatus was compiled. A later genetic analysis took genome-wide SNP genotypes for about 55% of the 666 donors and used that subset as a discovery cohort. All discovery cohort repertoires had been generated on a single sequencing platform. Class I and class II HLA loci were covered by the typing at four-digit resolution. Typing coverage differed by locus: A, B, C, DRB1 and DQB1 were typed in about 620-630 donors, DQA1 in about 560, DPA1 in nearly 610, and DPB1 in just under 480. Because of strong linkage in the cohort, five DR-DQ haplotypes were treated as single units for association and clustering. Across approximately 400 genotyped donors of the cohort, an average of about 250,000 unique TCR beta nucleotide sequences per donor were sequenced, and around 20% of those sequences were non-productive.

Taken from cysteine to phenylalanine, the CDR3 has 15 residues. CDR3 DNA is the only sequence kept; it has 45 bases, read in frame from the first base. V has 3 bases trimmed and J has 3 bases trimmed; junction bases matching no gene number 3. The germline V gene (reference sequence) specifies MNHEY as CDR1 and SMNVEV as CDR2. What the study reported, not specific to this receptor: Most TCR sequences were seen in very few donors, while some public TCRs were found in many individuals. In a later analysis, the rate of TCR association differed among HLA loci, with DRB1 alleles having the most associated TCRs and HLA-C alleles having the fewest. An earlier analysis of approximately 540 of the donors showed that most TCR beta V segments appeared in productive rearrangements either about 90% or about 30% of the time, which broadly matched IMGT annotations. Linkage disequilibrium might explain the correlated functional status among segregating V segments, but an unknown experimental factor could not be ruled out. According to the authors, the approach could potentially be generalized to other disease states and immunological phenotypes. In a later analysis, HLA-associated TCR beta chains showed more clonal expansion and lower generation probabilities than non-associated chains that were equally common. A later analysis reported that several top co-occurrence clusters appeared linked to parvovirus B19, influenza, CMV and Epstein-Barr virus. An association between a missense DCLRE1C variant and V-gene and J-gene trimming of TCR beta chains was found in a later genetic analysis and replicated in an independent cohort. Some IMGT-functional V segments, including TRBV6-2 and TRBV6-3, could not be told apart with the 87-base-pair reads, so those segments were excluded. Three of the identified cytomegalovirus-associated TCR beta chains were confirmed in vitro to be specific for cytomegalovirus antigens. Roughly uniform sequencing depth across donors was assumed in presence/absence analyses, although this assumption may not hold. In this cohort, only TCR beta chains were sequenced, and detectable features were limited by the absence of alpha or paired-chain data. Immune exposure information for the cohort was limited to CMV serostatus. The sequencing pipeline was judged likely to have produced a cluster of highly shared sequence variants as a technical artifact. The study gave a list of some 150 TCR beta chains associated with cytomegalovirus. Because counts were too low, roughly 16 rarely observed V segments, including chromosome 9 orphons, were left out of the earlier analysis of roughly 600 of the donors. Strong co-occurrence of HLA alleles, especially DR and DQ, made assigning TCR associations to individual alleles difficult. At a false discovery rate of 0.05, a later analysis linked 16,951 TCR beta sequences to specific HLA alleles. The classifier was reported to diagnose cytomegalovirus status with high specificity and sensitivity in both the original cohort and the validation cohort. A later analysis found that most CMV-associated TCR beta chains appeared HLA-restricted, with HLA associations seemingly driven largely by CMV exposure. A further reported finding was that TCR beta sequences accurately predicted the HLA-A and HLA-B alleles for most subjects in the first cohort. Compared with the roughly 700-donor mean, donors in an Asian-associated ancestry cluster had fewer N-insertions in productive TCRs, according to a later genetic analysis. Because HLA typing was missing for some donors at each locus, association tests included only the typed subset.

On this clone itself: The antigen it recognizes is unknown. No base qualities exist here, and no much larger clone lies one base off it.

The cohort consisted of 670 or so healthy bone marrow donors. Cohort members were all nominally healthy when sampled, although unrecorded immune exposures were likely present. The donor was CMV seronegative and was included in the group of approximately 350 seronegative cohort members. A peripheral blood sample was provided by each donor, and peripheral blood mononuclear cells were used for TCR beta sequencing. Genomic DNA extraction from the blood cell samples was performed with the Qiagen DNeasy Blood Extraction Kit. Libraries were built with the immunoSEQ multiplex PCR assay. The multiplex PCR relied on a mix of 60 forward primers for TCR Vbeta segments and 13 reverse primers for TCR Jbeta segments. The CDR3 region of rearranged TCR beta genes was amplified from genomic DNA with a multiplex PCR assay. The amplified TCR beta libraries were sequenced on the Illumina HiSeq System as 87-base-pair reads. As for the authors' bioinformatics: In a later analysis, 70 million to 95 million unique TCR beta chains were counted across the roughly 670 repertoires, and approximately 11 million of these chains were shared by at least two donors. To remove PCR and sequencing errors, raw reads were error-corrected and collapsed into unique sequences using a nearest-neighbor algorithm that merged closely related sequences. Alignment of CDR3 sequences to IMGT reference sequences was used to assign V, D and J gene segments. For a sequence to be retained, at least a six-nucleotide match to both a V gene segment and a J gene segment was required. Rearrangements were called productive when the CDR3 lacked stop codons and stayed in frame with V and J; all others were non-productive. Following IMGT convention, CDR3 was defined as the stretch from the second conserved V-encoded cysteine up to the conserved J-encoded phenylalanine. The earlier analysis of about 530 of the donors excluded any sequence lacking an unambiguous match to a single V gene segment. An earlier analysis of a few hundred of the donors called V segments functional above 56.7% productive rearrangements and segregating when the between-donor standard deviation exceeded 5%. A statistical classification framework was built for diagnosing cytomegalovirus status from the catalog of TCR beta chain sequences. V and J gene assignment, in a later analysis, came from comparing TCR nucleotide sequences with IMGT/GENE-DB human TR gene sequences. The TCRdist pipeline was used in a later analysis to assign CDR3 sequences and most-parsimonious VDJ recombination scenarios. A later analysis defined each TCR beta chain by its CDR3 amino acid sequence plus V-gene family, and excluded reads lacking a unique V-gene family. To address suspected cross-contamination and a sequencing artifact, a later analysis removed approximately 600 highly shared, low-generation-probability nucleotide sequences. In a later analysis, a clonal expansion index for each public chain was calculated from normalized within-repertoire ranks of inferred template counts. A later analysis computed generation probabilities with a VDJ recombination model fitted to out-of-frame rearrangements, and checked the results against IGoR. In a later analysis, hypergeometric tests were used to score TCR-TCR, TCR-HLA and TCR-CMV co-occurrence, with a repertoire-size bias correction applied to TCR pairs. To estimate false discovery rates, a later analysis permuted the HLA or CMV assignments 20 times. In a later analysis, co-occurring TCRs were grouped using DBSCAN, with TCRdist sequence similarity added in when clustering inside HLA-allele-positive subsets. Repertoires with fewer than 30,000 or more than 120,000 public chains, plus five repertoires with anomalous nucleotide sharing, were excluded from co-occurrence clustering. Drawn from immuneACCESS, this table holds only the in-frame rearrangements with V and J called that TCRdb kept. Clones are partly lost; checked studies trace under half to an unresolved V gene and leave the rest unexplained. The DNA was the basis for D and trimming; V, J and clone size are from that table. The sample yields 90,000 to 120,000 clones; approximately 82% were counted once. Of the sample, around 1.2% is held by the ten largest clones.

The sequencing input was PBMCs. This receptor was taken from a woman aged 18-29 years in good health and CMV-seronegative. Recombination joined TRBV27 with TRBJ2-7; 12 middle bases align to TRBD2. Here is the DNA: TGTGCCAGCAGTTTCTCGACTAGCGGGAGCTACGAGCAGTACTTC. Protein translation: CASSFSTSGSYEQYF.